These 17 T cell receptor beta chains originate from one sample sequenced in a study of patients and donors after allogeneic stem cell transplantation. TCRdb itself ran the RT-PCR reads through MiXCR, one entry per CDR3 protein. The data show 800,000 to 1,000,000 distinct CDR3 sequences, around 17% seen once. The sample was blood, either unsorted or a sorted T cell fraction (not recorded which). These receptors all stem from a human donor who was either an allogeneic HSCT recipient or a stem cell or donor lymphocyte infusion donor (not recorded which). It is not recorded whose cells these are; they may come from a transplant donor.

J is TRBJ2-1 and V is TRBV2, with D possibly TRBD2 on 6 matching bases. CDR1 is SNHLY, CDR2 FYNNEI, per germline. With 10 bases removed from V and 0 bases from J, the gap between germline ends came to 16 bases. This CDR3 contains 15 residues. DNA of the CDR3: TGTGCCACTCTAATGGCGGGGCGCTCCTACAATGAGCAGTTCTTC. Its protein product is CATLMAGRSYNEQFF.

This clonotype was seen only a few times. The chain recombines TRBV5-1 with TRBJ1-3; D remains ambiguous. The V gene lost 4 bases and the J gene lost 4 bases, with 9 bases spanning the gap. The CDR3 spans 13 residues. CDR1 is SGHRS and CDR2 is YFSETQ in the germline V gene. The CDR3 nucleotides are TGCGCCAGCAGCCGGGAAGCCGGAAACACCATATATTTT. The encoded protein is CASSREAGNTIYF.

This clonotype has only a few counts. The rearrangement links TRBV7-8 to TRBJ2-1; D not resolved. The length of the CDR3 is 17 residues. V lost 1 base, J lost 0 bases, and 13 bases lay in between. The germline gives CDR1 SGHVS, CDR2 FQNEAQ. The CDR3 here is CASSLVGGVSSYNEQFF. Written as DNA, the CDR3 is TGTGCCAGCAGCTTAGTGGGTGGGGTTAGCTCCTACAATGAGCAGTTCTTC.

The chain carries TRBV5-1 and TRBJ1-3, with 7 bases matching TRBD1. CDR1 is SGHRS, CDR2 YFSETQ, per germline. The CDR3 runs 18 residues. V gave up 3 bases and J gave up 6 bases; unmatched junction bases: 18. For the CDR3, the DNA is TGCGCCAGCAGCTCAACGGGGTCCCGGAGGGGACAGCAAAACACCATATATTTT. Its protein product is CASSSTGSRRGQQNTIYF.

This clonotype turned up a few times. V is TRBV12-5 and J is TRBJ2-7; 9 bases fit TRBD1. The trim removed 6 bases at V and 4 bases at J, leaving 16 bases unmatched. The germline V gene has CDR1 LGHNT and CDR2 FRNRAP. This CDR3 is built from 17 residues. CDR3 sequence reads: CASGIPGQGKYFYEQYF. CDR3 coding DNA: TGTGCTAGTGGGATTCCGGGACAGGGAAAATATTTTTACGAGCAGTACTTC.

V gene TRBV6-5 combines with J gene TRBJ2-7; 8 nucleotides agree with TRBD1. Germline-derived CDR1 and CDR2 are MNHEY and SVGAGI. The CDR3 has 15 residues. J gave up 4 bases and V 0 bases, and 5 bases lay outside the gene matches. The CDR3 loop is CASSYSDRGIYEQYF. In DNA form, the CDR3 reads TGTGCCAGCAGTTACTCAGACAGGGGAATTTACGAGCAGTACTTC.

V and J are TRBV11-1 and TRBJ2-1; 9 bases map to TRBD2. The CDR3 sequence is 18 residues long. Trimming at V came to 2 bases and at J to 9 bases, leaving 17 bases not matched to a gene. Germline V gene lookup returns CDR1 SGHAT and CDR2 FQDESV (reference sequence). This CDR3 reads CASSLSSLGLAPGGEQFF. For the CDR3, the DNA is TGTGCCAGCAGCTTAAGCTCGCTGGGACTAGCCCCAGGGGGTGAGCAGTTCTTC.

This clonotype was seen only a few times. The CDR3 DNA is TGTGCCAGCAGCTCTAGACCGTACCAAGAGACCCAGTACTTC. This sequence encodes CASSSRPYQETQYF. The gene calls are TRBV7-2 and TRBJ2-5; no reliable D call. This CDR3 contains 14 residues. CDR1 is SGHTA, CDR2 FQGNSA, per germline. V was trimmed by 4 bases and J by 0 bases, leaving 9 bases between them.

The CDR3 here is CASSLAGQKEKLFF. CDR3 nucleotides: TGTGCCAGCAGTTTGGCCGGACAGAAGGAAAAACTGTTTTTT. The gene calls are TRBV28 and TRBJ1-4; a possible D gene is TRBD1 (6 bases). V gave up 3 bases and J gave up 8 bases, with 13 bases separating them. Germline V gene data show CDR1 as MDHEN and CDR2 as SYDVKM. The CDR3 is made up of 14 amino acids.

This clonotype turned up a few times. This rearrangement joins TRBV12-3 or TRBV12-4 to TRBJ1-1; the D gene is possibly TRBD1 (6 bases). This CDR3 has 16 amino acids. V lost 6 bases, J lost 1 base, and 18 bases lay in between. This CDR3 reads CASSLRGIGGNTEAFF. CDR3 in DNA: TGTGCCAGCAGCCTCAGGGGAATAGGTGGGAACACTGAAGCTTTCTTT.

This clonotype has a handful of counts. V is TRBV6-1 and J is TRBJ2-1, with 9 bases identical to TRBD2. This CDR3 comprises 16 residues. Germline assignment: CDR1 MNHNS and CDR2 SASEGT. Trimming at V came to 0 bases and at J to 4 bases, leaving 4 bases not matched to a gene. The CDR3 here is CASSEAWTSAYNEQFF. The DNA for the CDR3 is TGTGCCAGCAGTGAAGCTTGGACTAGCGCATACAATGAGCAGTTCTTC.

CDR3 loop: CAIGGTGELFF. In nucleotides, the CDR3 is TGTGCCATCGGGGGTACCGGGGAGCTGTTTTTT. The gene calls are TRBV10-3 and TRBJ2-2; D might be TRBD1 or TRBD2, each matching 5 bases. Trimming cost V 8 bases and J 5 bases, with 6 bases left between them. The CDR3 sequence is 11 residues long. Germline-derived CDR1 and CDR2 are ENHRY and SYGVKD.

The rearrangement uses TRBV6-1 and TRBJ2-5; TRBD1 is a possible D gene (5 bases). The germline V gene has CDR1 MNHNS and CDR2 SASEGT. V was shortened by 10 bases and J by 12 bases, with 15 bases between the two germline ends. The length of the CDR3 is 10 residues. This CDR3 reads CATDGVGEYF. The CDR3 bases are TGTGCCACCGATGGGGTAGGGGAGTACTTC.

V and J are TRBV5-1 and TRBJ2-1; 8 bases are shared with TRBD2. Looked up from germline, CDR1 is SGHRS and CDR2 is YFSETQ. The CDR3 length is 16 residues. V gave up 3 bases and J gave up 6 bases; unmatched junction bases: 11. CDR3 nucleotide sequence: TGCGCCAGCAGCTCCGGGGGACTAGAAGGGGCCAATGAGCAGTTCTTC. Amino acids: CASSSGGLEGANEQFF.

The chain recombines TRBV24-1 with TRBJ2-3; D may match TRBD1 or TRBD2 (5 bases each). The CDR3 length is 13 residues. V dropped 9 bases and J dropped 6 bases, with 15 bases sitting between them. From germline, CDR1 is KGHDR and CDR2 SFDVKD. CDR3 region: CATGTAALDTQYF. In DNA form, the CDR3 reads TGTGCCACCGGGACCGCCGCCCTTGATACGCAGTATTTT.

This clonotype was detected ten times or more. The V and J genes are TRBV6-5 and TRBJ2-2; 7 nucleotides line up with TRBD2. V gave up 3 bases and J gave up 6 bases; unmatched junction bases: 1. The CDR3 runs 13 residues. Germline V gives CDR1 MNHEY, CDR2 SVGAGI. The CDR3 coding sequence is TGTGCCAGCAGTTATGGGGGGGCCGGGGAGCTGTTTTTT. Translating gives CASSYGGAGELFF.

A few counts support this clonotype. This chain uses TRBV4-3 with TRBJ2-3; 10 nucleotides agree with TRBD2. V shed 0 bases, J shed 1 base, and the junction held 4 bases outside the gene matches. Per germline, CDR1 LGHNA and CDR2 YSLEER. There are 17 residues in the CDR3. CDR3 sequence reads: CASSQDTSGKRTDTQYF. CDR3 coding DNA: TGCGCCAGCAGCCAAGATACTAGCGGGAAACGCACAGATACGCAGTATTTT.